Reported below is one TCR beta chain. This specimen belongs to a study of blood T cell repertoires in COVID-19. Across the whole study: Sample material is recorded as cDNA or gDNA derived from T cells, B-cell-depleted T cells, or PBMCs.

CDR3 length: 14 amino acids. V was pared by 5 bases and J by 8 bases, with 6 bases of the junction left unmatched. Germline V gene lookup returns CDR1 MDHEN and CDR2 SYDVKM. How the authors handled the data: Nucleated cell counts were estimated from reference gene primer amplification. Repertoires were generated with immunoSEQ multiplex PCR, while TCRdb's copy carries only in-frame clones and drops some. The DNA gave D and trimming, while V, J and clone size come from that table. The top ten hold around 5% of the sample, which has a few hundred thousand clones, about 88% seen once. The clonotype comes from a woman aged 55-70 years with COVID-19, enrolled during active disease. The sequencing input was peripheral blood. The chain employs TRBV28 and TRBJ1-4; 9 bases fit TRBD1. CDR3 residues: CASSAGTGLEKLFF. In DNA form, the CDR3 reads TGTGCCAGCAGTGCCGGGACAGGGCTGGAAAAACTGTTTTTT.